This T cell receptor beta chain was recorded in a study of T cell repertoires in aging, cancer and after chemotherapy. About the study: Some 8.1 million TCR reads were in the whole dataset. Notes on the study in general: In cancer patients, declining TCR diversity with age involved lost richness and lost evenness. Rebound thymic output was suggested by rising median generation probability during chemotherapy in each cancer cohort.

Judged by abundance, this clonotype is medium-sized. The antigen is unknown. Trimming shortened V by 3 bases and J by 1 base, and 10 bases separated the two germline ends. Germline V gives CDR1 SQVTM, CDR2 ANQGSEA. The length of the CDR3 is 13 residues. Multiplex touch-down PCR with TRB-A/B primers amplified rearranged V-D-J TRB sequences. TCRdb re-called the multiplex PCR reads through MiXCR, storing one row per CDR3 protein. The data contain around 5,800 distinct CDR3 sequences, 21% of them singletons. TCR beta rearrangements were amplified from peripheral blood genomic DNA. The source material was blood. This clonotype was sampled from a human donor with a blood cancer. The chain links TRBV29-1 to TRBJ2-7; D is perhaps TRBD1 (5 bases). CDR3 in DNA: TGCAGCGTTGAGACAGCCCTATCCTACGAGCAGTACTTC. It yields the protein CSVETALSYEQYF.